Below are 8 T cell receptor beta chains sequenced from a single sample in a study of graft-versus-host responses after intestinal transplantation. The protocol was immunoSEQ multiplex PCR, while the TCRdb copy is restricted to in-frame clones and leaves out a portion. The table shows 84,000 or so clones, with approximately 92% occurring only once. Their target antigens are unknown. The starting material was unstimulated CD4+ T cells sorted from spleen or lymph node cells, obtained before intestinal transplant. The receptors were gathered from a human donor who received an intestinal transplant.

This clone showed up just once. This CDR3 reads CASSLPWTGPGELFF. CDR3 coding DNA: TGTGCCAGCAGCTTACCTTGGACAGGGCCCGGGGAGCTGTTTTTT. This chain uses TRBV7-3 with TRBJ2-2, with 8 bases aligning to TRBD1. The CDR3 runs to 15 residues. CDR1 SGHTA and CDR2 FQGTGA come from the germline V gene. J was trimmed by 6 bases and V by 2 bases; bases with no gene match: 5.

The chain uses TRBV7-6 and TRBJ2-2; 8 nucleotides agree with TRBD1. V dropped 6 bases and J dropped 6; count of bases not matched to a gene: 6. The CDR3 spans 14 residues. The germline V gene encodes CDR1 SGHVS and CDR2 FNYEAQ. The CDR3 coding sequence is TGTGCCAGCAGGAAGATACAGGGGGCCGGGGAGCTGTTTTTT. Amino acids: CASRKIQGAGELFF.

V is TRBV11-2 and J is TRBJ2-7, with TRBD1 as a possible D gene (6 bases). V was shortened by 3 bases and J by 0 bases, with 15 bases between the two germline ends. Germline V gives CDR1 SGHAT, CDR2 FQNNGV. This CDR3 contains 16 residues. CDR3: CASSFSGQISSYEQYF. CDR3 bases: TGTGCCAGCAGCTTCTCCGGACAGATCTCCTCCTACGAGCAGTACTTC. Full variable domain (remainder filled in from reference TRBV11-2 and TRBJ2-7): EAGVAQSPRYKIIEKRQSVAFWCNPISGHATLYWYQQILGQGPKLLIQFQNNGVVDDSQLPKDRFSAERLKGVDSTLKIQPAKLEDSAVYLCASSFSGQISSYEQYFGPGTRLTVT.

The chain has TRBV29-1 and TRBJ1-2; D is unresolved. V lost 3 bases to trimming and J lost 8 bases, with 16 bases between them. CDR1 is SQVTM and CDR2 is ANQGSEA in the germline V gene. This CDR3 region has 13 residues. In DNA, the CDR3 is TGCAGCGTTGACCAGCCCCTATCGGGAGGCTACACCTTC. Translation gives CSVDQPLSGGYTF. Variable domain in full (rest from reference TRBV29-1 and TRBJ1-2): SAVISQKPSRDICQRGTSLTIQCQVDSQVTMMFWYRQQPGQSLTLIATANQGSEATYESGFVIDKFPISRPNLTFSTLTVSNMSPEDSSIYLCSVDQPLSGGYTFGSGTRLTVV.

V gene TRBV19 combines with J gene TRBJ1-1; D is unclear. The CDR3 is 15 amino acids. The ends were cut back, 5 bases at V and 2 bases at J, with 15 bases in the middle. Germline CDR1 and CDR2: LNHDA and SQIVND (reference sequence). The CDR3 sequence is CASSVTWTENTEAFF. CDR3 sequence (DNA): TGTGCCAGTAGTGTGACCTGGACCGAAAACACTGAAGCTTTCTTT.

The chain combines TRBV30 with TRBJ2-1; 8 positions match TRBD2. The junction had 16 bases not matched to a gene; V was cut back by 2 bases and J by 10 bases. Germline V gives CDR1 GTSNPN, CDR2 SVGIG (reference sequence). The length of the CDR3 is 16 residues. The CDR3 DNA follows: TGTGCCTGGAGTACCGGATTAGCGGGAAGGGGGGACGAGCAGTTCTTC. Its translation: CAWSTGLAGRGDEQFF. The complete variable domain, with remaining parts taken from reference TRBV30 and TRBJ2-1, reads SQTIHQWPATLVQPVGSPLSLECTVEGTSNPNLYWYRQAAGRGLQLLFYSVGIGQISSEVPQNLSASRPQDRQFILSSKKLLLSDSGFYLCAWSTGLAGRGDEQFFGPGTRLTVL.

This clone was seen a handful of times. The chain combines TRBV28 with TRBJ2-3; possible D gene TRBD1, 6 bases. Trimming cost V 1 base and J 1 base, with 9 bases left between them. CDR3 length: 15 residues. Germline-derived CDR1 and CDR2 are MDHEN and SYDVKM. In nucleotides, the CDR3 is TGTGCCAGCAGTTTATCAGGGGCCCGCACAGATACGCAGTATTTT. It yields the protein CASSLSGARTDTQYF. The variable domain in full, completed from reference TRBV28 and TRBJ2-3, reads DVKVTQSSRYLVKRTGEKVFLECVQDMDHENMFWYRQDPGLGLRLIYFSYDVKMKEKGDIPEGYSVSREKKERFSLILESASTNQTSMYLCASSLSGARTDTQYFGPGTRLTVL.

The V gene is TRBV6-1, the J gene TRBJ1-5; D is uncertain. V was trimmed by 0 bases and J by 5 bases, leaving 11 bases between them. Germline V gives CDR1 MNHNS, CDR2 SASEGT. The CDR3 spans 15 residues. CDR3 region: CASSEAGTAHQPQHF. Written as DNA, the CDR3 is TGTGCCAGCAGTGAAGCAGGCACCGCCCATCAGCCCCAGCATTTT.